This T cell receptor beta chain was retrieved from a study of blood T cell repertoires in COVID-19. Turning to the study itself: T cells, B-cell-depleted T cells, or PBMCs supplied cDNA or gDNA.

Only in-frame clones appear in the TCRdb table, and some are missing; sequencing was by immunoSEQ multiplex PCR. Of roughly 140,000 clones detected, roughly 88% appear once; the ten largest clones hold 0.95% to 1.5%. Participants reported their clinical history, and cohort assignment relied on those reports. This CDR3 is 17 amino acids long. Looked up from germline, CDR1 is LGHNA and CDR2 is YSLEER. Trimming stripped 1 base from V and 5 bases from J, with 15 bases between. This clonotype was obtained from a young woman with acute COVID-19. The sample comprised PBMCs or T cells enriched from blood (not recorded which). V gene TRBV4-3 combines with J gene TRBJ1-6; D is undetermined. The CDR3 DNA is TGCGCCAGCAGCCAAGTGGGAGGAAACAAAAATAATTCACCCCTCCACTTT. Amino acid sequence: CASSQVGGNKNNSPLHF.